This entry describes one T cell receptor beta chain. What it binds is unknown. Researchers used 5'RACE with constant-segment primers to make TCR alpha and TCR beta cDNA libraries that carry sample barcodes and UMIs. TCRdb ran MiXCR on the 5' RACE reads and lists one entry per CDR3 protein. Here the sample spans about 82,000 distinct CDR3 sequences, 9.5% to 15% being singletons. This CDR3 has 17 amino acids. Trimming took off 4 bases at V and 0 bases at J, with 15 bases between the two ends. Per germline, CDR1 LGHDT and CDR2 YNNKEL (reference sequence). These data are taken from a study of T-cell memory formation after mild COVID-19. Regarding the study as a whole: In pre-infection memory, a portion of responding clones appeared, which suggested that cross-reactive memory joined. CD4+ clones that contracted lay mainly in CM and EM; CD8+ ones lay in EMRA. Clones contracting across day 15 to 85 had a balanced CD4/CD8 profile; later expanding clones leaned CD4+.

This sequence was found in a man between 18 and 29 years old who had mild COVID-19 (a few samples of this study predate the infection). Cell type and time point are not known. The gene calls are TRBV3-1 and TRBJ2-2; D may be TRBD2 (6 bases). Sequenced: PBMCs or a T cell subset sorted from them (not recorded which). CDR3 nucleotide sequence: TGTGCCAGCAGCCTCCCCGCAGAGCGGGCGAACACCGGGGAGCTGTTTTTT. Residues: CASSLPAERANTGELFF.